This is a list of T cell receptor beta chains from one sample in a study of OX40 agonist ivuxolimab in advanced cancers. Method: immunoSEQ multiplex PCR; TCRdb's copy keeps in-frame clones and lacks some. The sample consists of over 95,000 clones, around 83% of them appearing once. The starting material was CD4+ or CD8+ T cells sorted from blood, obtained in a trial of the OX40 agonist ivuxolimab. Receptors were obtained from an adult with an advanced solid tumor such as melanoma, head and neck, liver or kidney cancer. CDR3s include the opening cysteine and the closing phenylalanine or tryptophan. A D gene is named only where the DNA matches it firmly. Only some rows state a clone size, as once, few, many or a class for expanded clones.

v_call: TRBV28; d_call: NA; clone_size: NA; j_call: TRBJ2-7; cdr3_aa: CASSLEGEQYF; cdr3_nt: TGTGCCAGCAGTTTAGAAGGCGAGCAGTACTTC
v_call: TRBV11-3; d_call: NA; clone_size: NA; j_call: TRBJ1-1; cdr3_aa: CASSLEGNTEAFF; cdr3_nt: TGTGCCAGCAGCTTAGAAGGGAACACTGAAGCTTTCTTT
v_call: TRBV7-2; d_call: NA; clone_size: NA; j_call: TRBJ1-1; cdr3_aa: CASSLGGAMNTEAFF; cdr3_nt: TGTGCCAGCAGCTTAGGCGGGGCCATGAACACTGAAGCTTTCTTT
v_call: TRBV6-5; d_call: NA; clone_size: NA; j_call: TRBJ1-2; cdr3_aa: CASSPPSGGGYGYTF; cdr3_nt: TGTGCCAGCAGCCCCCCCTCCGGGGGCGGCTATGGCTACACCTTC
v_call: TRBV18; d_call: TRBD1; clone_size: few; j_call: TRBJ1-1; cdr3_aa: CASSPSRQGSVAFF; cdr3_nt: TGTGCCAGCTCACCATCTAGACAGGGATCGGTGGCTTTCTTT
v_call: TRBV2; d_call: NA; clone_size: NA; j_call: TRBJ1-5; cdr3_aa: CASSGEQVGNQPQHF; cdr3_nt: TGTGCCAGCAGTGGTGAGCAAGTCGGGAATCAGCCCCAGCATTTT
v_call: TRBV6-5; d_call: TRBD1; clone_size: NA; j_call: TRBJ1-5; cdr3_aa: CASSYSGGYGNQPQHF; cdr3_nt: TGTGCCAGCAGTTACTCAGGGGGCTATGGCAATCAGCCCCAGCATTTT
v_call: TRBV6-4; d_call: NA; clone_size: NA; j_call: TRBJ2-1; cdr3_aa: CASSQFGLASYNEQFF; cdr3_nt: TGTGCCAGCAGCCAATTCGGACTGGCTTCCTACAATGAGCAGTTCTTC
v_call: TRBV18; d_call: NA; clone_size: once; j_call: TRBJ2-3; cdr3_aa: CASSPGHSSDTQYF; cdr3_nt: TGTGCCAGCTCGCCGGGACATTCATCGGATACGCAGTATTTT
v_call: TRBV28; d_call: NA; clone_size: NA; j_call: TRBJ1-1; cdr3_aa: CASTPLRIADLFSGTEAFF; cdr3_nt: TGTGCCAGCACCCCCCTGCGGATTGCCGATCTTTTCTCTGGCACTGAAGCTTTCTTT
v_call: TRBV4-1; d_call: NA; clone_size: NA; j_call: TRBJ1-1; cdr3_aa: CASSRAPATEAFF; cdr3_nt: TGCGCCAGCAGCCGCGCTCCAGCCACTGAAGCTTTCTTT
v_call: TRBV6-5; d_call: TRBD2; clone_size: NA; j_call: TRBJ2-1; cdr3_aa: CASSLSGRINEQFF; cdr3_nt: TGTGCCAGCAGCCTTAGCGGGAGGATAAATGAGCAGTTCTTC
v_call: TRBV11-2; d_call: NA; clone_size: NA; j_call: TRBJ1-1; cdr3_aa: CASSLDISVVGAEAFF; cdr3_nt: TGTGCCAGCAGCTTAGACATTTCGGTGGTCGGGGCTGAAGCTTTCTTT
v_call: TRBV14; d_call: TRBD1; clone_size: NA; j_call: TRBJ1-2; cdr3_aa: CASSQGGGWGGYTF; cdr3_nt: TGTGCCAGCAGCCAAGGAGGGGGCTGGGGAGGCTACACCTTC
v_call: TRBV7-2; d_call: NA; clone_size: NA; j_call: TRBJ2-5; cdr3_aa: CASSLGRVETQYF; cdr3_nt: TGTGCCAGCAGCTTAGGCAGGGTAGAGACCCAGTACTTC
v_call: TRBV7-2; d_call: NA; clone_size: NA; j_call: TRBJ1-3; cdr3_aa: CASSRERSVSGNTIYF; cdr3_nt: TGTGCCAGCAGCCGTGAAAGGTCGGTCTCTGGAAACACCATATATTTT
v_call: TRBV7-2; d_call: TRBD1; clone_size: NA; j_call: TRBJ1-2; cdr3_aa: CASSSRDRGLGYTF; cdr3_nt: TGTGCCAGCAGCTCCCGGGACAGGGGACTTGGCTACACCTTC
v_call: TRBV7-8; d_call: TRBD1; clone_size: NA; j_call: TRBJ1-1; cdr3_aa: CASSLRTGEKTEAFF; cdr3_nt: TGTGCCAGCAGCTTAAGGACAGGGGAAAAGACTGAAGCTTTCTTT
v_call: TRBV2; d_call: TRBD1; clone_size: NA; j_call: TRBJ2-5; cdr3_aa: CASGRQGGKETQYF; cdr3_nt: TGTGCCAGCGGCCGTCAAGGGGGCAAAGAGACCCAGTACTTC
v_call: TRBV28; d_call: TRBD1; clone_size: NA; j_call: TRBJ1-1; cdr3_aa: CASSLSGQGAPEAFF; cdr3_nt: TGTGCCAGCAGTTTATCAGGACAGGGGGCGCCTGAAGCTTTCTTT
v_call: TRBV27; d_call: TRBD1; clone_size: NA; j_call: TRBJ2-7; cdr3_aa: CASSLSPGRGLNEQYF; cdr3_nt: TGTGCCAGCAGTTTAAGCCCGGGCAGGGGGCTAAACGAGCAGTACTTC
v_call: TRBV27; d_call: NA; clone_size: NA; j_call: TRBJ1-6; cdr3_aa: CASSLILGPSPLHF; cdr3_nt: TGTGCCAGCAGTTTGATCCTAGGCCCTTCACCCCTCCACTTT
v_call: TRBV18; d_call: NA; clone_size: NA; j_call: TRBJ2-5; cdr3_aa: CASSPTSETQYF; cdr3_nt: TGTGCCAGCTCACCCACATCAGAGACCCAGTACTTC
v_call: TRBV28; d_call: TRBD1; clone_size: NA; j_call: TRBJ2-7; cdr3_aa: CASRPGQGFEQYF; cdr3_nt: TGTGCCAGCAGGCCCGGACAGGGTTTCGAGCAGTACTTC
v_call: TRBV6-6; d_call: TRBD2; clone_size: NA; j_call: TRBJ2-2; cdr3_aa: CASSQGLAGANGELFF; cdr3_nt: TGCGCCAGCAGCCAGGGGCTAGCGGGAGCGAACGGGGAGCTGTTTTTT
v_call: TRBV7-2; d_call: NA; clone_size: NA; j_call: TRBJ2-2; cdr3_aa: CASSLALGDTGELFF; cdr3_nt: TGTGCCAGCAGCTTAGCGCTCGGGGACACCGGGGAGCTGTTTTTT